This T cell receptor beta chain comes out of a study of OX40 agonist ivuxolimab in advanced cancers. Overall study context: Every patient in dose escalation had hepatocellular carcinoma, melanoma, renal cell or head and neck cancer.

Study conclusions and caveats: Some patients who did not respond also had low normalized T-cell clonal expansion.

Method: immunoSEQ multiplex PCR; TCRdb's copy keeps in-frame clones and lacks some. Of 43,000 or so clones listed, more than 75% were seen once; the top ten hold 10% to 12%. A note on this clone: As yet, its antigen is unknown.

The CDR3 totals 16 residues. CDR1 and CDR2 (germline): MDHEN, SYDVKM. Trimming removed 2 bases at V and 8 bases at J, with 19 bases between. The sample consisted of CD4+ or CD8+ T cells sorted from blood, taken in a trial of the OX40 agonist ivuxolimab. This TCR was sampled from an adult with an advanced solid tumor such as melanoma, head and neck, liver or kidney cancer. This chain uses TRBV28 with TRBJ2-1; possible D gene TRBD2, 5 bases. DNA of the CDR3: TGTGCCAGCAGTTTACTTTCGGGCTCCCGGGGTGATGAGCAGTTCTTC. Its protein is CASSLLSGSRGDEQFF.